This TCR beta chain comes out of a study of T cell changes during pregnancy in multiple sclerosis. This table comes from immunoSEQ multiplex PCR, and its TCRdb copy is limited to in-frame clones, with some not included. This table has about 75,000 clones, 70% to 90% appearing once. V was pared by 4 bases and J by 6 bases, with 7 bases of the junction left unmatched. CDR3 length: 17 amino acids. Germline assignment: CDR1 LGHNA and CDR2 YSLEER. The chain uses TRBV4-3 and TRBJ2-2, with TRBD2 identical over 14 bases. The specimen comprised peripheral blood, sampled in the first trimester of pregnancy. The clonotype originates from a female donor in good health, enrolled as a control in a pregnancy study. CDR3 bases: TGCGCCAGCAGCCGCCTGACTAGCGGGAGGGGGCCCGGGGAGCTGTTTTTT. It codes for CASSRLTSGRGPGELFF.